The following is a T cell receptor beta chain sequence with its context. Sequencing used immunoSEQ multiplex PCR; TCRdb keeps in-frame clones, though not all of them. This sample has 180,000 or so clones, with over 75% found just once. The entry originates in a study of blood T cell repertoires in COVID-19. Germline assignment: CDR1 LGHNA and CDR2 YNFKEQ. This CDR3 contains 14 residues. Trimming stripped 0 bases from V and 5 bases from J, with 11 bases between. This chain connects TRBV4-2 to TRBJ2-7, with D perhaps TRBD1 (5 bases). The specimen sequenced was peripheral blood. The source is a man aged 60 to 69 with acute or convalescent COVID-19. CDR3 protein: CASSQEYLGDEQYF. The CDR3 bases are TGTGCCAGCAGCCAAGAGTATTTAGGGGACGAGCAGTACTTC.